Listed here are 3 T cell receptor beta chains from one sample, sequenced in a study of graft-versus-host responses after intestinal transplantation. TCRdb keeps only in-frame clones here, not all; method: immunoSEQ multiplex PCR. This table holds some 87,000 clones, approximately 92% found once. Their cognate antigens are unknown. The sample here was unstimulated CD4+ T cells sorted from spleen or lymph node cells, taken before intestinal transplant. These receptors came from a human donor who received an intestinal transplant.

The chain links TRBV25-1 to TRBJ1-2, with TRBD1 as a possible D gene (5 bases). Germline V gene lookup returns CDR1 MGHDK and CDR2 SYGVNS. Between the trimmed V and J ends, which lost 4 bases and 4 bases, there was a span of 10 bases. The length of the CDR3 is 13 residues. CDR3 in amino acids: CASSAGLFYGYTF. In nucleotides, the CDR3 is TGTGCCAGCAGTGCGGGACTCTTCTATGGCTACACCTTC.

The CDR3 DNA is TGTGCCAGCAGTGGCCGGGACAGGGCAGGACTAGCGGGCCACAATGAGCAGTTCTTC. Encoded protein: CASSGRDRAGLAGHNEQFF. The V gene is TRBV6-1, the J gene TRBJ2-1, with 11 positions matching TRBD2. The CDR3 is 19 amino acids. The trim removed 4 bases at V and 5 bases at J, leaving 16 bases unmatched. The germline V gene has CDR1 MNHNS and CDR2 SASEGT.

The chain links TRBV5-1 to TRBJ1-1, with 7 nucleotides matching TRBD1. The CDR3 extends over 15 amino acids. CDR1 and CDR2 from the germline V gene are SGHRS and YFSETQ. V shed 3 bases and J 1 base; nucleotides not matched to a gene: 6. Written as DNA, the CDR3 is TGCGCCAGCAGCTCCTTGACAGGGCAGAACACTGAAGCTTTCTTT. Protein product: CASSSLTGQNTEAFF.